The present TCR beta chain was sequenced within a study of control samples from healthy donors and cancer patients. On this clone: The sample holds other DNA sequences that translate to the same CDR3.

Clones were read by immunoSEQ multiplex PCR, and TCRdb kept only the in-frame ones, dropping some. The sample lists about 160,000 clones; more than 85% were seen once. Germline CDR1 KGHSH, CDR2 LQKENI. The CDR3 has 14 amino acids. V was pared by 6 bases and J by 3 bases, with 14 bases between. The chain is built from TRBV18 and TRBJ1-2; the D gene is possibly TRBD1 (6 bases). This sequence originates from a man aged 18 to 30 in good health. Material: blood. This CDR3 is CASSPGGSHYGYTF. CDR3 nucleotide sequence: TGTGCCAGCTCCCCGGGGGGCAGCCACTATGGCTACACCTTC.